This TCR beta chain was sequenced in a study of T cell responses to AZD1222 COVID-19 vaccine. The study, taken as a whole, reports: Repertoire sampling occurred only after the peak T cell response. Within unmutated variant regions lay the reported targets of nearly half of spike-specific TCRs. Two AZD1222 doses significantly raised spike-specific TCR breadth and depth over controls. Seropositive status at baseline applied to only a handful of AZD1222 recipients.

Data came from immunoSEQ multiplex PCR; TCRdb stores just in-frame clones and leaves some out. The sample contains 85,000 to 110,000 clones, 90% to 95% of which appear only once. Of note for this clone: Its cognate antigen is unknown.

Germline values: CDR1 SGHTA, CDR2 FQGNSA. The V end lost 2 bases, the J end lost 1 base, and 8 bases lay between the germline ends. The CDR3 totals 14 residues. This chain uses TRBV7-2 with TRBJ1-2; TRBD1 is a possible D gene (6 bases). The sequence was obtained from an adult in good health. Sample: peripheral blood, taken on day 0 of AZD1222 vaccination. As DNA, the CDR3 is TGTGCCAGCAGCTTAAAGGGGGTTAACTATGGCTACACCTTC. Its protein product is CASSLKGVNYGYTF. The entire variable domain, with the rest obtained from reference TRBV7-2 and TRBJ1-2, is as follows: GAGVSQSPSNKVTEKGKDVELRCDPISGHTALYWYRQSLGQGLEFLIYFQGNSAPDKSGLPSDRFSAERTGGSVSTLTIQRTQQEDSAVYLCASSLKGVNYGYTFGSGTRLTVV.